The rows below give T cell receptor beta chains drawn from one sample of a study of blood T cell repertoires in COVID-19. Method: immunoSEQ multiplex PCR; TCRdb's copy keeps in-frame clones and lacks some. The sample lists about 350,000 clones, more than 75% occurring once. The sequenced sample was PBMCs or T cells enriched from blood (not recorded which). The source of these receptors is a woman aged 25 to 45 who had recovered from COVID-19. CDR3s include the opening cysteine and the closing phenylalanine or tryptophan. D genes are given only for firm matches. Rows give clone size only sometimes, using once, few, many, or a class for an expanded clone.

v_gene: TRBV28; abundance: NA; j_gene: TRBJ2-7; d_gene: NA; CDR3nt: TGTGCCAGCAATCGGCAGGGCCACGAGCAGTACTTC; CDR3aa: CASNRQGHEQYF
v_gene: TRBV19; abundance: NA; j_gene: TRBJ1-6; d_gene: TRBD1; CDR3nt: TGTGCCAGTAGTCCCTCCGGGACAGGGAGTTCACCCCTCCACTTT; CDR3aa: CASSPSGTGSSPLHF
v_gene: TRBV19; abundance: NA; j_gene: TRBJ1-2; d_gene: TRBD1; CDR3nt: TGTGCCAACGAGGACAGGGAGTATATTAGTTATGGCTACACCTTC; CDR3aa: CANEDREYISYGYTF
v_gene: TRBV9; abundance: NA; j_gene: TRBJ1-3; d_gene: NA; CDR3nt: TGTGCCAGCAGCTCAGACTCCCGCTCTGGAAACACCATATATTTT; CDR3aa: CASSSDSRSGNTIYF
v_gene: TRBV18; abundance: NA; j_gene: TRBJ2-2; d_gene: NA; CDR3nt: TGTGCCAGCTCACCACCGCTCAGGTTCGCGAACACCGGGGAGCTGTTTTTT; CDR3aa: CASSPPLRFANTGELFF
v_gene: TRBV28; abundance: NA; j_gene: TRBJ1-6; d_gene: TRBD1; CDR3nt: TGTGCCAGCAGTAACTTGAGACAGGGGAGTCACCTCCACTTT; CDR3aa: CASSNLRQGSHLHF
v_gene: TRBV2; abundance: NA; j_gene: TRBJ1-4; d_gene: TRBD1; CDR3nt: TGTGCCGGAAGGAGGGGGCGGAGTGAAAAACTGTTTTTT; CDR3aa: CAGRRGRSEKLFF
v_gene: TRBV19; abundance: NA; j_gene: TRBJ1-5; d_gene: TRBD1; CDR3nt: TGTGCCAGTAGTGACAGGGGGGTTAGCAATCAGCCCCAGCATTTT; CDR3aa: CASSDRGVSNQPQHF
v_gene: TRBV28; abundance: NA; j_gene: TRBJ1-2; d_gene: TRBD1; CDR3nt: TGTGCCAGCAGTTCTCAGTCCTGGACAGGGGCTCTAGGCTATGGCTACACCTTC; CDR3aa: CASSSQSWTGALGYGYTF
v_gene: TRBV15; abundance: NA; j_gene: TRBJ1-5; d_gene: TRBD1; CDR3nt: TGTGCCACCAGCAGAGGACAGGGGGCTAGGAGCAATCAGCCCCAGCATTTT; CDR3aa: CATSRGQGARSNQPQHF
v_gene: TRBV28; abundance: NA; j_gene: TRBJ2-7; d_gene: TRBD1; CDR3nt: TGTGCCAGCAGTTCCCCCGGGACAGTTGTGCAGTACTTC; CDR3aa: CASSSPGTVVQYF
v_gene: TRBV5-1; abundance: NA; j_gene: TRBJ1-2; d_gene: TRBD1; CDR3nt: TGCGCCAGCAGCCCCGCGGGACAGGGTCAAGGCTACACCTTC; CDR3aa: CASSPAGQGQGYTF
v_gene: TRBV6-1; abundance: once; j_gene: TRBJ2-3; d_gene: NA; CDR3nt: TGTGCCAGCAGTGAAGTTGGGCATCAAGATACGCAGTATTTT; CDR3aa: CASSEVGHQDTQYF
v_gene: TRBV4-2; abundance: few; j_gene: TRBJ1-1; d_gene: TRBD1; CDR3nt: TGTGCCAGCAGCCAAGCCCGGACAGGGGGGACTGAAGCTTTCTTT; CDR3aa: CASSQARTGGTEAFF
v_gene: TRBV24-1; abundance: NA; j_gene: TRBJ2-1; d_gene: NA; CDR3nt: TGTGCCACCAGTGATCGAGGCCGCTACAATGAGCAGTTCTTC; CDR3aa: CATSDRGRYNEQFF
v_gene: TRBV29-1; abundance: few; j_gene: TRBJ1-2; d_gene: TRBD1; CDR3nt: TGCAGCTTAGGGACAGGGGGCTTTGGCTACACCTTC; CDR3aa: CSLGTGGFGYTF
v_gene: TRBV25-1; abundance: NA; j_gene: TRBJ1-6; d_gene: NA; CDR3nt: TGTGCCAGCAGTGAAAACAGTAATTCACCCCTCCACTTT; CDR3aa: CASSENSNSPLHF
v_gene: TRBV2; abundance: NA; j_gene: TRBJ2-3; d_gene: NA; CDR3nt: TGTGCCAGCAGTGTAGCGGTGGAGGGAGATACGCAGTATTTT; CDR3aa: CASSVAVEGDTQYF
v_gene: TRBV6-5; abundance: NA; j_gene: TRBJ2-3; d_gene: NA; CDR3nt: TGTGCCAGCAGTTATGCAGGGGCAGATACGCAGTATTTT; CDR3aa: CASSYAGADTQYF
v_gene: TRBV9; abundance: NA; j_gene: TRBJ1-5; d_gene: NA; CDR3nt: TGTGCCAGCAGTGGAGGGCCAGGAGATCAGCCCCAGCATTTT; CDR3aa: CASSGGPGDQPQHF
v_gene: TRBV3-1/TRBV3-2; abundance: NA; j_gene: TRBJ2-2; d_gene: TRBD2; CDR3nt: TGTGCCAGCAGCCGTCAGACTAGCGGGGGAACAACCGGGGAGCTGTTTTTT; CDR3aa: CASSRQTSGGTTGELFF
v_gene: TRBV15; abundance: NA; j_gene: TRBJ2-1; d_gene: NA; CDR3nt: TGTGCCACCAGCAGAGATTCTGGGGCAAGGTCCTACAATGAGCAGTTCTTC; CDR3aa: CATSRDSGARSYNEQFF
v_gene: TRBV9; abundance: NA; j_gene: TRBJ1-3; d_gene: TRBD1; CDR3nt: TGTGCCAGCAGCGTAGGGGGGACAGACCTAACTGGAAACACCATATATTTT; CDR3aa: CASSVGGTDLTGNTIYF
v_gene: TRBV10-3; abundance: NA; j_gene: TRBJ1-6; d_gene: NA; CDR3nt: TGTGCCATCAGTGAGTCCGGGGTCGGTAATTCACCCCTCCACTTT; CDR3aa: CAISESGVGNSPLHF
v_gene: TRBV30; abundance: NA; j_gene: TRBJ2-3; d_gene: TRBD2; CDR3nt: TGTGCCTGGAGAACCGGGACTAGCAACACAGATACGCAGTATTTT; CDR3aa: CAWRTGTSNTDTQYF
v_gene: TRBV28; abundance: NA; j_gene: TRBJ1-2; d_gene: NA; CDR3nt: TGTGCCAGCAACCCTGGACATCTACTGAGGCCTGGCTACACCTTC; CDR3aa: CASNPGHLLRPGYTF
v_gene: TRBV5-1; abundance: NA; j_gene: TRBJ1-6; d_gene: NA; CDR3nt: TGCGCCAGCAGCTTGGCCGGGTCAAATACACCCCTCCACTTT; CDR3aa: CASSLAGSNTPLHF
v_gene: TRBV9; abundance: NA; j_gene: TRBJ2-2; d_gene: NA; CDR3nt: TGTGCCAGCAGCGTAGGGCTAGCCACCGGGGAGCTGTTTTTT; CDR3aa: CASSVGLATGELFF
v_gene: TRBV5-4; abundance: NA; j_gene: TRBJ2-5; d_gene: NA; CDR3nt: TGTGCCAGCAGCCCTGGGGGGTCCGCTGCGGAGACCCAGTACTTC; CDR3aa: CASSPGGSAAETQYF
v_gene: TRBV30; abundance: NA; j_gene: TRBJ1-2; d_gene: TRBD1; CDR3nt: TGTGCCTGGAGGGTTTTAGACAGGGGGCGTTCGGACTATGGCTACACCTTC; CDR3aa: CAWRVLDRGRSDYGYTF
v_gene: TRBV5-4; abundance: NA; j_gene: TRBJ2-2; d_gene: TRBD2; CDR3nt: TGTGCCAGCAGCCAACCGGGACTAGCGGGGTCCGGGGAGCTGTTTTTT; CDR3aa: CASSQPGLAGSGELFF
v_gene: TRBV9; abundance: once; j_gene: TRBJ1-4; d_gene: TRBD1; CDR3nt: TGTGCCAGCAGCCCCCGGGACAGGGGGCGATTCCTCCAAACTAATGAAAAACTGTTTTTT; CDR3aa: CASSPRDRGRFLQTNEKLFF
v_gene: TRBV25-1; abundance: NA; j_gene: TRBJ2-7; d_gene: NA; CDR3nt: TGTGCCAGCAGTGAATCTGGCAGGGAAACCTACGAGCAGTACTTC; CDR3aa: CASSESGRETYEQYF
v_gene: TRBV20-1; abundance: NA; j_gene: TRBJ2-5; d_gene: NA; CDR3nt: TGCAGTGCCGTTATACAAGAGACCCAGTACTTC; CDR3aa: CSAVIQETQYF
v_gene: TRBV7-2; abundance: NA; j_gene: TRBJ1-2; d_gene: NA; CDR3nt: TGTGCCAGCAGCCTAACCCGGGAGTCTCGCGGCTACACCTTC; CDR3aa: CASSLTRESRGYTF
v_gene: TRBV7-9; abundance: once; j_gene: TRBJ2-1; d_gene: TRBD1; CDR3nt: TGTGCCAGCAGCAAGGACAGGGTCCCCTACAATGAGCAGTTCTTC; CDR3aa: CASSKDRVPYNEQFF
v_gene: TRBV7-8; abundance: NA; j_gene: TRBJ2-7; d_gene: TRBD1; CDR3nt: TGTGCCAGCAGCTTCTCTCTGGACAGGGGCTACGAGCAGTACTTC; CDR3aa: CASSFSLDRGYEQYF
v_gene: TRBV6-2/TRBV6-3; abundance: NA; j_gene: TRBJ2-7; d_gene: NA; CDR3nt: TGTGCCAGCAGTTACTCGAAACAGAGATTCTACGAGCAGTACTTC; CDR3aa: CASSYSKQRFYEQYF
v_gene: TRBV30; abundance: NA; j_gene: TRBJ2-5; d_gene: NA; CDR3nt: TGTGCCTGGAGTGTTCGACATATCCAAGAGACCCAGTACTTC; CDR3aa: CAWSVRHIQETQYF
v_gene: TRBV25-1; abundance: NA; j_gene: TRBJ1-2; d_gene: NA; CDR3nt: TGTGCCAGCAGTACTGCAGGTTTTGCCCGCAGTGGCTACACCTTC; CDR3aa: CASSTAGFARSGYTF
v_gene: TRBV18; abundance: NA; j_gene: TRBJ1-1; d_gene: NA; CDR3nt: TGTGCCAGCTCACCCACTGGCGGCACTGAAGCTTTCTTT; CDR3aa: CASSPTGGTEAFF
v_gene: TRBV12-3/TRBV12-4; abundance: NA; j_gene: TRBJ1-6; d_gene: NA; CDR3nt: TGTGCCAGCAAGGGGAATTCACCCCTCCACTTT; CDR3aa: CASKGNSPLHF
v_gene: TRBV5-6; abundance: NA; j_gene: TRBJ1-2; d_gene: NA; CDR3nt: TGTGCCAGCAGCCTACCCGGGGGGGGAAGGGGCTATGGCTACACCTTC; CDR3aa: CASSLPGGGRGYGYTF
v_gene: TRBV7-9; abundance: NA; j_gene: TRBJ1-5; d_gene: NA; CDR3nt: TGTGCCAGCAGCCCAGCCGGTACAGTTCAGCCCCAGCATTTT; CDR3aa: CASSPAGTVQPQHF
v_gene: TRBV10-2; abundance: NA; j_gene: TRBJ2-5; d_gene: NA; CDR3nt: TGCGCCAGTAGAGGCGGGGCCCAAGAGACCCAGTACTTC; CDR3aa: CASRGGAQETQYF
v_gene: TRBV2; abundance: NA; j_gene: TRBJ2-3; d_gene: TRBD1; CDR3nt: TGTGCCAGCACGGGACAGGGCACAGATACGCAGTATTTT; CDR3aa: CASTGQGTDTQYF
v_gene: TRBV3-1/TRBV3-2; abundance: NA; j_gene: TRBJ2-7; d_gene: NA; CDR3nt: TGTGCCAGCAGCCCGCCCGGGGTTGTATCCTACGAGCAGTACTTC; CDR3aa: CASSPPGVVSYEQYF
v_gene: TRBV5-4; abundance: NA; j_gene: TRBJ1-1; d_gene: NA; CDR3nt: TGTGCCAGCAGCTTGAGACTGGGGCCGAACACTGAAGCTTTCTTT; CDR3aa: CASSLRLGPNTEAFF
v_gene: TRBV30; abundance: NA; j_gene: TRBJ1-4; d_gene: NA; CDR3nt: TGTGCCTGGACCGGGAGCCCCTTTAATGAAAAACTGTTTTTT; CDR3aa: CAWTGSPFNEKLFF
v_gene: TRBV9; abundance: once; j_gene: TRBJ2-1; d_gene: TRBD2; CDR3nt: TGTGCCAGCAGCGTATATGGTGCCCCCGGACTAGCGGTCTACAATGAGCAGTTCTTC; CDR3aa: CASSVYGAPGLAVYNEQFF
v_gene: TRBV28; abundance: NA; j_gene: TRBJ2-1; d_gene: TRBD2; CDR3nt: TGTGCCAGCAGGAAAGCGGGACTAGGGGGTCTTTATGAGCAGTTCTTC; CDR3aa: CASRKAGLGGLYEQFF
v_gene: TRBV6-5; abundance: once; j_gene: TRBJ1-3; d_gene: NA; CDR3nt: TGTGCCAGCAAGACCGACAGTAGCTCTGGAAACACCATATATTTT; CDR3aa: CASKTDSSSGNTIYF
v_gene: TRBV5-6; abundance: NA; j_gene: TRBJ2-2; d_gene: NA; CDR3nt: TGTGCCAGCAGCTTGGAATTAGCGGTTAGCACCGGGGAGCTGTTTTTT; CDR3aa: CASSLELAVSTGELFF
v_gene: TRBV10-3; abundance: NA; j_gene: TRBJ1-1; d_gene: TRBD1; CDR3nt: TGTGCCATCAGTGAGTCGGGACAGGGCTGGGAAGCTTTCTTT; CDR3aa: CAISESGQGWEAFF
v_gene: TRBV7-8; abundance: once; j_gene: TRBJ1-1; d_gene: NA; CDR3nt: TGTGCCAGCAGCTTAGCGCCTAGGGGGAACACTGAAGCTTTCTTT; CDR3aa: CASSLAPRGNTEAFF